These 23 T cell receptor beta chains originate from one sample sequenced in a study of cytomegalovirus exposure and HLA in healthy donors (dated by TCRdb to about 2017). The library was made by the immunoSEQ multiplex PCR assay. For the multiplex PCR, a mixture combining 60 forward primers for TCR Vbeta segments and 13 reverse primers for TCR Jbeta segments was used. Imported from immuneACCESS, the table was reduced by TCRdb to in-frame sequences with V and J called. These copies leave out some clones; in studies compared against another copy, an unresolved V gene accounts for under half, and the cause of the remainder is not known. The sample table contains 55,000 to 80,000 clones; only one count was recorded for less than 80% of them. The ten largest clones take up under 9% of the sample. The sequenced material came from PBMCs. Receptors were obtained from a man in his 60s in good health and CMV-seropositive.

CDR3 protein: CASTPVGGKGTEAFF. CDR3 coding DNA: TGTGCCAGCACCCCCGTCGGGGGGAAGGGCACTGAAGCTTTCTTT. The chain is built from TRBV2 and TRBJ1-1; maybe TRBD1 (5 bases). This CDR3 has 15 amino acids. Germline lookup yields CDR1 SNHLY and CDR2 FYNNEI. The germline V and J ends were trimmed by 7 bases and 4 bases, with 19 bases remaining between them.

The V gene is TRBV5-1, the J gene TRBJ2-7; TRBD1 agrees at 10 bases. The CDR3 runs 15 residues. Germline V gene lookup returns CDR1 SGHRS and CDR2 YFSETQ. The V gene end was trimmed by 3 bases and the J gene end by 3 bases; junction bases not matched to a gene: 6. CDR3 sequence (DNA): TGCGCCAGCAGCTCGGGACAGGGGAAAGGCTACGAGCAGTACTTC. Translating gives CASSSGQGKGYEQYF.

This clone was detected a few times. Written as DNA, the CDR3 is TGTGCCAGCAGCTTGCCCGCCAGGGGCTCTGGAAACACCATATATTTT. This gives the protein CASSLPARGSGNTIYF. This chain uses TRBV5-8 with TRBJ1-3, with a possible D match to TRBD1 (6 bases). V lost 1 base, J lost 0 bases, and 11 bases lay in between. CDR3 size: 16 residues. Germline CDR1 and CDR2: SGHTS and YDEGEE.

The V and J genes are TRBV19 and TRBJ2-4; the match to TRBD1 covers 9 bases. Looked up from germline, CDR1 is LNHDA and CDR2 is SQIVND (reference sequence). J gave up 1 base and V 10 bases, and 8 bases lay outside the gene matches. The CDR3 spans 15 residues. The CDR3 sequence is CATAGTGTAKNIQYF. The CDR3 DNA sequence: TGTGCCACCGCCGGGACAGGGACCGCCAAAAACATTCAGTACTTC.

This chain links TRBV6-5 with TRBJ2-3, with 8 nucleotides matching TRBD2. V trimming: 10 bases; J trimming: 4 bases; junction bases outside the gene matches: 7. CDR3 length: 13 amino acids. Per the germline V gene, CDR1 is MNHEY and CDR2 is SVGAGI. The CDR3 bases are TGTGCCACCGGGGGGGGCCCAGCAGATACGCAGTATTTT. Translated: CATGGGPADTQYF.

V is TRBV7-8 and J is TRBJ1-2; the D is unclear. The V and J ends lost 0 bases and 2 bases respectively, with 19 bases between them. Germline CDR1 reads SGHVS; CDR2 reads FQNEAQ. This CDR3 has 18 residues. The CDR3 sequence: CASSLAHSRWAKNYGYTF. CDR3 coding DNA: TGTGCCAGCAGCTTAGCACATTCCCGTTGGGCGAAGAACTATGGCTACACCTTC.

The chain employs TRBV25-1 and TRBJ1-2; 8 positions match TRBD1. Germline V CDR1 and CDR2: MGHDK, SYGVNS. With 5 bases clipped from V and 5 bases from J, the junction kept 13 bases outside the gene matches. The CDR3 spans 16 residues. CDR3 nucleotide sequence: TGTGCCAGCAGTAACGAGGGGGCAGGGGGCTGGTATGGCTACACCTTC. Encoded protein: CASSNEGAGGWYGYTF.

The rearrangement uses TRBV4-2 and TRBJ1-1; 7 bases are shared with TRBD1. Germline values: CDR1 LGHNA, CDR2 YNFKEQ. CDR3 length: 16 residues. V was pared by 7 bases and J by 2 bases, with 13 bases of the junction left unmatched. The CDR3 loop is CASTNYDRAVNTEAFF. CDR3 DNA sequence: TGTGCCAGCACGAATTACGACAGGGCCGTAAACACTGAAGCTTTCTTT.

The chain couples TRBV27 to TRBJ1-1; 10 bases fit TRBD1. With 6 bases clipped from V and 6 bases from J, the junction kept 4 bases outside the gene matches. CDR3 length: 13 residues. Germline CDR1 MNHEY, CDR2 SMNVEV (reference sequence). CDR3 loop: CASSYGQGAEAFF. The CDR3 DNA reads TGTGCCAGCAGCTACGGACAGGGGGCTGAAGCTTTCTTT.

This chain uses TRBV18 with TRBJ1-2, with 7 nucleotides matching TRBD1. The germline CDR1 and CDR2 sequences are KGHSH and LQKENI. With 6 bases clipped from V and 3 bases from J, the junction kept 7 bases outside the gene matches. The CDR3 runs 14 residues. CDR3 region: CASSHDRADYGYTF. The CDR3 DNA reads TGTGCCAGCTCGCACGACAGGGCGGACTATGGCTACACCTTC.

This clone was seen once. Here the CDR3 DNA reads TGTGCCAGCAGCCAAGATGGGCATGTCTACACCTTC. Residues: CASSQDGHVYTF. The chain is built from TRBV4-2 and TRBJ1-2, with unresolved D. The V gene's germline CDR1 is LGHNA and CDR2 YNFKEQ. The ends were cut back, 0 bases at V and 10 bases at J, with 9 bases in the middle. This CDR3 has 12 amino acids.

This clone showed up just a few times. The chain has TRBV5-1 and TRBJ1-1, with D perhaps matching TRBD1 (6 bases). Trimming removed 2 bases at V and 7 bases at J, with 12 bases between. In germline, CDR1 is SGHRS, CDR2 YFSETQ. The CDR3 is 13 amino acids. This CDR3 is CASSLGGEVEAFF. The DNA of the CDR3 is TGCGCCAGCAGCTTAGGGGGAGAGGTTGAAGCTTTCTTT. Full variable domain (remainder filled in from reference TRBV5-1 and TRBJ1-1): KAGVTQTPRYLIKTRGQQVTLSCSPISGHRSVSWYQQTPGQGLQFLFEYFSETQRNKGNFPGRFSGRQFSNSRSEMNVSTLELGDSALYLCASSLGGEVEAFFGQGTRLTVV.

The chain carries TRBV11-2 and TRBJ2-7; 8 nucleotides match TRBD1. Losses at the gene ends were 5 bases for V and 2 bases for J; bases not matched to a gene: 11. CDR3 length: 16 residues. Germline V gene lookup returns CDR1 SGHAT and CDR2 FQNNGV. CDR3 sequence reads: CASSPGQGLAAYEQYF. CDR3 bases: TGTGCCAGCAGCCCAGGACAGGGATTGGCGGCCTACGAGCAGTACTTC.

The CDR3 here is CASSLLGGPRNEKLFF. CDR3 bases: TGTGCCAGCAGCTTGTTGGGGGGACCCCGTAATGAAAAACTGTTTTTT. This rearrangement joins TRBV5-6 to TRBJ1-4, with a possible D match to TRBD1 (5 bases). Germline V lookup: CDR1 SGHDT, CDR2 YYEEEE. This CDR3 spans 16 amino acids. V lost 1 base and J lost 4, with 14 bases in between.

This chain uses TRBV9 with TRBJ2-3, with D hard to call. The CDR3 is 15 residues long. The V end was cut by 0 bases, the J end by 3 bases, with 11 bases between. CDR1 and CDR2 (germline): SGDLS, YYNGEE. The CDR3 DNA reads TGTGCCAGCAGCGTAGCCGGCGGAACAACAGATACGCAGTATTTT. This gives the protein CASSVAGGTTDTQYF.

This chain connects TRBV4-1 to TRBJ1-4; D uncertain. V shed 1 base and J shed 0 bases, with 12 bases lying between them. CDR1 is MGHRA, CDR2 YSYEKL, per germline. The CDR3 is 17 residues long. This CDR3 is CASSQASLIATNEKLFF. DNA for the CDR3: TGCGCCAGCAGCCAAGCTAGCCTCATTGCAACTAATGAAAAACTGTTTTTT.

V usage is TRBV15 and J usage is TRBJ2-7; TRBD2 matches 8 bases. CDR3 size: 15 residues. Germline assignment: CDR1 LNHNV and CDR2 YYDKDF (reference sequence). Unmatched junction bases numbered 7, after V lost 0 bases and J lost 6 bases. The CDR3 here is CATSRENRGGREQYF. CDR3 in DNA: TGTGCCACCAGCAGAGAGAATCGGGGGGGCCGCGAGCAGTACTTC.

With respect to this clone: At one boundary the junction diverges from the germline segment, which might be a read error. This rearrangement joins TRBV2 to TRBJ1-4; D is unresolved. Per the germline V gene, CDR1 is SNHLY and CDR2 is FYNNEI. CDR3 length: 15 residues. In nucleotides, the CDR3 is TGTGCCAGCAGTGAATCCGGGATAACTAGTGAAAAACTGTTTTTT. Protein sequence: CASSESGITSEKLFF.

The V and J genes are TRBV9 and TRBJ2-1, with 12 bases fitting TRBD2. The germline CDR1 and CDR2 sequences are SGDLS and YYNGEE. Trimming removed 0 bases from V and 7 bases from J; junction bases left unmatched: 5. There are 16 residues in the CDR3. The CDR3 loop reads CASSVALAGGKNEQFF. CDR3 DNA: TGTGCCAGCAGCGTAGCTCTAGCGGGAGGGAAGAATGAGCAGTTCTTC.

This chain joins TRBV6-4 and TRBJ2-3; tentatively, D is TRBD2 (5 bases). The CDR3 length is 13 residues. The V gene's germline CDR1 is MRHNA and CDR2 SNTAGT. Trimming shortened V by 4 bases and J by 4 bases, and 9 bases separated the two germline ends. The CDR3 DNA follows: TGTGCCAGCAGTGTAACTAGTTCAGATACGCAGTATTTT. Its translation: CASSVTSSDTQYF.

V usage is TRBV29-1 and J usage is TRBJ1-2; D call uncertain. The germline V and J ends were trimmed by 2 bases and 3 bases, with 7 bases remaining between them. The CDR3 is 12 residues long. The germline CDR1 and CDR2 sequences are SQVTM and ANQGSEA. The CDR3 protein is CSVERDHYGYTF. In DNA, the CDR3 is TGCAGCGTTGAACGGGATCACTATGGCTACACCTTC.

The chain carries TRBV23-1 and TRBJ2-6; 8 nucleotides align to TRBD1. TRBV23-1 is an ORF; its function is uncertain. V lost 4 bases and J lost 0; bases outside the gene matches: 11. This CDR3 comprises 19 residues. The CDR3 is CASSLAGGNTRSGANVLTF. Written as DNA, the CDR3 is TGCGCCAGCAGTCTGGCAGGGGGCAACACCCGCTCTGGGGCCAACGTCCTGACTTTC.

The gene calls are TRBV5-1 and TRBJ1-1; no clear D gene. This CDR3 contains 13 residues. Germline V CDR1 and CDR2: SGHRS, YFSETQ. Trimming took 1 base from V and 2 from J, leaving 6 bases between them. The CDR3 loop is CASSLPVNTEAFF. The DNA of the CDR3 is TGCGCCAGCAGCTTGCCAGTCAACACTGAAGCTTTCTTT.